Sequencing of this T cell receptor (beta chain) was carried out in a study of T-cell memory formation after mild COVID-19. Study conclusions and caveats: Proof of SARS-CoV-2 specificity was absent for the second-wave clones that crested on day 37. Cross-reactive memory seemingly joined, as some responding clones were found in pre-infection memory. Most CD4+ clones that shrank were in CM and EM, while CD8+ ones turned up in EMRA.

In the case of this clonotype: Its antigen remains unknown.

MiXCR, run by TCRdb on the 5' RACE reads, gives a single entry per CDR3 protein. The sample includes about 430,000 distinct CDR3 sequences, approximately 25% of them seen just once. The specimen was PBMCs or a T cell subset sorted from them (not recorded which). This receptor was taken from an adult woman who had mild COVID-19 (a few samples of this study predate the infection). Cell type and time point are not known.

CDR3 loop: CASSPLAVAKNIQYF. CDR3 DNA: TGTGCCAGCAGCCCCCTGGCAGTAGCCAAAAACATTCAGTACTTC. The chain joins TRBV7-9 to TRBJ2-4, with D hard to call. The CDR3 has 15 amino acids. V was clipped by 5 bases and J by 0 bases, with 11 bases between them. CDR1 and CDR2 (germline): SEHNR, FQNEAQ (reference sequence).